These 2 T cell receptor beta chains originate from one sample sequenced in a study of cytomegalovirus exposure and HLA in healthy donors. 13 Jbeta primers and 60 Vbeta primers were used for the PCR. Some clones are missing from TCRdb's copy, which holds only in-frame ones; the method was immunoSEQ multiplex PCR. The repertoire holds 100,000 to 150,000 clones, more than 9% seen once, with around 4.6% in the top ten. Input material: PBMCs. Receptors were obtained from a young woman in good health and CMV-seropositive.

This clone was found a few times. This chain uses TRBV6-1 with TRBJ1-1, with D maybe TRBD1 (6 bases). This CDR3 has 14 residues. Germline CDR1 reads MNHNS; CDR2 reads SASEGT. The V and J ends lost 10 bases and 1 base respectively, with 16 bases between them. The CDR3 loop reads CAINANRANTEAFF. CDR3 nucleotide sequence: TGTGCCATCAATGCGAACAGGGCGAACACTGAAGCTTTCTTT.

Notes on this clone: The sample carries other DNA sequences with the same CDR3. The V and J genes are TRBV6-6 and TRBJ2-2; D unresolved. This CDR3 contains 14 residues. Germline loops: CDR1 MNHNY, CDR2 SVGAGI (reference sequence). V was pared by 0 bases and J by 4 bases, with 6 bases between. The DNA for the CDR3 is TGTGCCAGCAGTTACTCCCGACTCACCGGGGAGCTGTTTTTT. This gives the protein CASSYSRLTGELFF.